The TCR beta chain described here comes from a study of CD8+CD57+ T cells in acquired aplastic anemia (dated by TCRdb to 2016 to 2019). Regarding the complete study: On average, sorted CD4+ and CD8+ cells yielded roughly 3.4 ug of extracted DNA, with a range of roughly 0.18 to 30 ug.

In the study, sorted CD4+ and CD8+ blood T cells from patients with severe aplastic anemia and from healthy subjects underwent deep sequencing of TCR repertoires. Ficoll-Paque density gradient centrifugation was used to isolate peripheral blood mononuclear cells. Before DNA was extracted, CD4+ and CD8+ T cells were sorted using either FACS or magnetic beads. Study-wide conclusions, independent of this receptor: CD8+ Simpson's diversity did not differ significantly between patients and healthy controls (P=0.060). About 30 CD8+ CDR3 sequences were found in both patients and controls but appeared to be highly expressed in patients and within the immunodominant clones of the patients.

Genomic DNA served as template for TCR beta VDJ combination and CDR3 sequence profiling. An Illumina HiSeq 2000 was the platform used for TCR repertoire sequencing. In the authors' own workflow: Repertoires were assessed using TRBV/TRBJ rearrangement plots, CDR3 size and DJ length profiles, and Simpson's diversity index. The most abundant DNA sequence in the deep sequencing data was taken as the immunodominant clone. CDR3 amino acid sequences were checked for sharing across subjects and were also compared against the VDJdb database and published repertoires. The public reads were reprocessed in TCRdb via fastp at Q25 and MiXCR, keeping in-frame beta chains. Every entry covers one CDR3 protein and lists the most common genes and DNA from its rows. TCRdb, rather than the study authors, made the V and J calls. This sample is represented by some 280,000 distinct CDR3 sequences; 45% to 70% of them were singletons. Of the sample, 8% falls within the top ten clones.

Concerning this clonotype itself: Its binding antigen is unknown. Qualities for individual bases were not recorded, and no much larger clone is one base off.

This sequence was found in a human donor with severe aplastic anemia or a healthy control (not recorded which). Material for sequencing was sorted CD4+, CD8+, or CD8+CD57+ T cells (not recorded which) from PBMCs.

CDR3 protein: CASSARWTDTQYF. Here is the DNA: TGTGCCAGCAGCGCAAGGTGGACAGATACGCAGTATTTT. The sequence joins TRBV7-8 to TRBJ2-3; there is no confident call for the D gene. The CDR3 has 13 amino acids, counting the end cysteine and phenylalanine. Only the CDR3 part of the read is kept: 39 bases, read in frame from the first base. The junction carries 9 bases between V and J, which are trimmed by 5 bases and 3 bases respectively. Reading the germline V gene gives CDR1 SGHVS and CDR2 FQNEAQ. Where the CDR3 stops, the reference TRBV7-8 and TRBJ2-3 genes take over; the full variable domain is GAGVSQSPRYKVAKRGQDVALRCDPISGHVSLFWYQQALGQGPEFLTYFQNEAQLDKSGLPSDRFFAERPEGSVSTLKIQRTQQEDSAVYLCASSARWTDTQYFGPGTRLTVL.